This T cell receptor (beta chain) was observed in a study of blood T cell repertoires in COVID-19. Study details: Specimens from acute and convalescent COVID-19 originated in the United States, Italy and Spain. PBMCs, B-cell-depleted T cells, or T cells provided the cDNA or gDNA that made up the material.

Method: immunoSEQ multiplex PCR; TCRdb's copy keeps in-frame clones and lacks some. The data show roughly 350,000 clones, around 87% seen once. J gave up 5 bases and V 3 bases, and 6 bases lay outside the gene matches. CDR3 length: 15 residues. The germline gives CDR1 SGDLS, CDR2 YYNGEE. The clonotype was recovered from a woman between 50 and 59 years old with active or convalescent COVID-19. The sequenced sample was peripheral blood. The rearrangement links TRBV9 to TRBJ1-4; TRBD1 agrees at 8 bases. The CDR3 DNA reads as TGTGCCAGCAGCGAATCGGACAGGGTAAATGAAAAACTGTTTTTT. Protein sequence: CASSESDRVNEKLFF.